These 16 T cell receptor beta chains came from one sample sequenced in a study of CD8+ T cells in alopecia areata. Described treatment: oral pan-JAK inhibitor, 5-10 mg twice daily. RNA extraction was followed by reverse transcription into cDNA, which acted as the sequencing template. Repertoires were generated with immunoSEQ multiplex PCR, while TCRdb's copy carries only in-frame clones and drops some. The sample consists of about 200,000 clones, roughly 64% of them appearing once. The sequenced sample was CD4+ T cells sorted from blood, obtained at week 24, from a patient treated with tofacitinib. These TCRs come from a human donor with alopecia areata.

The CDR3 region has the DNA TGTGCCACCAGCAGTTCACGTCGGCCCCGGGTCGCCGAGCAGTACTTC. It yields the protein CATSSSRRPRVAEQYF. This chain uses TRBV15 with TRBJ2-7, with D unclear. With 3 bases removed from V and 6 bases from J, the gap between germline ends came to 21 bases. Germline V gene lookup returns CDR1 LNHNV and CDR2 YYDKDF (reference sequence). This CDR3 contains 16 residues. Supplemented by reference TRBV15 and TRBJ2-7, the full variable domain reads DAMVIQNPRYQVTQFGKPVTLSCSQTLNHNVMYWYQQKSSQAPKLLFHYYDKDFNNEADTPDNFQSRRPNTSFCFLDIRSPGLGDTAMYLCATSSSRRPRVAEQYFGPGTRLTVT.

This clone was picked up a small number of times. The J gene is TRBJ2-5, the V gene TRBV2, with a weak D call TRBD1 (5 bases). CDR1 and CDR2 from the germline V gene are SNHLY and FYNNEI. The V end was cut by 4 bases, the J end by 7 bases, with 19 bases between. This CDR3 has 15 amino acids. The CDR3 sequence: CASSAQGRTYGTQYF. CDR3 nucleotides: TGTGCCAGCAGTGCGCAGGGAAGAACCTATGGGACCCAGTACTTC.

This sequence joins TRBV27 and TRBJ2-5, with unresolved D. Trimming removed 8 bases from V and 5 bases from J, with 9 bases in between. Per the germline V gene, CDR1 is MNHEY and CDR2 is SMNVEV (reference sequence). The CDR3 contains 11 residues. CDR3 loop: CASFFQETQYF. CDR3 sequence (DNA): TGTGCCAGCTTCTTTCAGGAGACCCAGTACTTC.

This clone was recorded a few times. V is TRBV10-3 and J is TRBJ1-2; D may be TRBD1 (6 bases). V was trimmed by 7 bases and J by 4 bases, leaving 22 bases between them. This CDR3 contains 16 residues. The germline V gene encodes CDR1 ENHRY and CDR2 SYGVKD. CDR3 DNA: TGTGCCATCACCCGGGACGGTCTTCGAGGGGGCTATGGCTACACCTTC. As protein: CAITRDGLRGGYGYTF.

This clone was recorded a few times. V usage is TRBV10-3 and J usage is TRBJ2-6; D remains ambiguous. CDR1 and CDR2 from the germline V gene are ENHRY and SYGVKD. Trimming removed 4 bases at V and 1 base at J, with 5 bases between. The CDR3 consists of 14 residues. CDR3 coding DNA: TGTGCCATCAGTGGGGGTTCTGGGGCCAACGTCCTGACTTTC. Its protein product is CAISGGSGANVLTF.

Only one count was recorded for this clone. The chain uses TRBV5-6 and TRBJ1-2, with D unclear. Germline V lookup: CDR1 SGHDT, CDR2 YYEEEE. Trimming stripped 4 bases from V and 4 bases from J, with 11 bases between. The CDR3 length is 13 residues. The CDR3 DNA sequence: TGTGCCAGCAGCCCCGCGGGATTCTATGGCTACACCTTC. Encoded protein: CASSPAGFYGYTF.

This clone was seen a single time. V gene TRBV29-1 combines with J gene TRBJ1-2; D might be TRBD1 (5 bases). Trimming pared 4 bases from V and 6 bases from J, leaving 12 bases between. Germline V gene lookup returns CDR1 SQVTM and CDR2 ANQGSEA. CDR3 length equals 12 residues. DNA of the CDR3: TGCAGCGTTGTGGGCAGGGCGGATGGCTACACCTTC. This encodes CSVVGRADGYTF.

The chain couples TRBV7-9 to TRBJ2-3; 7 nucleotides agree with TRBD2. The CDR3 is 16 residues long. V gave up 1 base and J gave up 2 bases; unmatched junction bases: 6. Looked up from germline, CDR1 is SEHNR and CDR2 is FQNEAQ (reference sequence). CDR3 nucleotide sequence: TGTGCCAGCAGCTTAGGAGCGGGGTCCGACACAGATACGCAGTATTTT. Amino acid sequence: CASSLGAGSDTDTQYF. Using reference TRBV7-9 and TRBJ2-3 for the parts outside the CDR3, the full variable domain is DTGVSQNPRHKITKRGQNVTFRCDPISEHNRLYWYRQTLGQGPEFLTYFQNEAQLEKSRLLSDRFSAERPKGSFSTLEIQRTEQGDSAMYLCASSLGAGSDTDTQYFGPGTRLTVL.

This clone was counted only a few times. The V gene is TRBV30, the J gene TRBJ2-7; D might be TRBD1 or TRBD2, each matching 5 bases. In germline, CDR1 is GTSNPN, CDR2 SVGIG (reference sequence). There are 13 residues in the CDR3. The V end lost 3 bases, the J end lost 4 bases, and 13 bases lay between the germline ends. CDR3 amino acids: CAWSRGERYEQYF. The CDR3, as DNA: TGTGCCTGGAGCCGGGGCGAGAGATACGAGCAGTACTTC.

The chain links TRBV2 to TRBJ1-2; D call uncertain. Germline V gene data show CDR1 as SNHLY and CDR2 as FYNNEI. This CDR3 is 14 amino acids long. Trimming stripped 4 bases from V and 8 bases from J, with 17 bases between. As DNA, the CDR3 is TGTGCCAGCAGTGTGGATTCAGACTCCTGGGGCTACACCTTC. Protein sequence: CASSVDSDSWGYTF.

In the case of this clone: The same CDR3 arises from other DNA sequences in this sample as well. V and J are TRBV4-3 and TRBJ2-4; 11 nucleotides agree with TRBD2. The germline CDR1 and CDR2 sequences are LGHNA and YSLEER. V dropped 4 bases and J dropped 0; count of bases not matched to a gene: 2. This CDR3 has 16 residues. CDR3 DNA sequence: TGCGCCAGCAGCCCGGGACTAGCGGTAGCCAAAAACATTCAGTACTTC. This codes for CASSPGLAVAKNIQYF.

This clone was found a few times. The genes are TRBV5-1 and TRBJ2-7, with 11 nucleotides matching TRBD2. The CDR3 runs to 14 residues. The germline V gene has CDR1 SGHRS and CDR2 YFSETQ. J lost 6 bases, V lost 4 bases, and 6 bases had no gene match. DNA of the CDR3: TGCGCCAGCAGCCTACTAGCGGGAGAGGTCGAGCAGTACTTC. Amino acids: CASSLLAGEVEQYF.

The table lists this clone with a count of one. The chain links TRBV6-5 to TRBJ1-2; no definite D call. The CDR3 is 15 residues long. The germline V gene has CDR1 MNHEY and CDR2 SVGAGI. V was shortened by 7 bases and J by 8 bases, with 23 bases between the two germline ends. The CDR3 is CASTPFVSRAEGYTF. DNA for the CDR3: TGTGCCAGCACCCCCTTCGTGAGCCGAGCGGAGGGCTACACCTTC.

This clone was seen a few times. V and J are TRBV7-2 and TRBJ2-5, with D maybe TRBD1 (5 bases). V was clipped by 5 bases and J by 3 bases, with 13 bases between them. The CDR3 has 14 residues. Germline CDR1 reads SGHTA; CDR2 reads FQGNSA. CDR3 sequence reads: CASSPPGLKETQYF. CDR3 DNA: TGTGCCAGCAGCCCCCCAGGGTTAAAAGAGACCCAGTACTTC. Full variable domain (missing parts from reference TRBV7-2 and TRBJ2-5): GAGVSQSPSNKVTEKGKDVELRCDPISGHTALYWYRQSLGQGLEFLIYFQGNSAPDKSGLPSDRFSAERTGGSVSTLTIQRTQQEDSAVYLCASSPPGLKETQYFGPGTRLLVL.

The chain couples TRBV2 to TRBJ2-1; D ambiguous. CDR3 length equals 15 residues. CDR1 is SNHLY, CDR2 FYNNEI, per germline. V dropped 2 bases and J dropped 3 bases, with 11 bases sitting between them. CDR3 loop: CASSEIGFGYNEQFF. The CDR3 DNA reads TGTGCCAGCAGTGAAATAGGGTTCGGCTACAATGAGCAGTTCTTC.

This clone was picked up a small number of times. The J gene is TRBJ1-4, the V gene TRBV6-6; a possible D gene is TRBD1 (5 bases). CDR3 size: 15 residues. V gave up 2 bases and J gave up 5 bases, with 12 bases separating them. Germline V gene sequence: CDR1 MNHNY, CDR2 SVGAGI (reference sequence). CDR3 residues: CASSYLGTSNEKLFF. The CDR3 region has the DNA TGTGCCAGCAGTTACCTCGGGACGTCGAATGAAAAACTGTTTTTT.